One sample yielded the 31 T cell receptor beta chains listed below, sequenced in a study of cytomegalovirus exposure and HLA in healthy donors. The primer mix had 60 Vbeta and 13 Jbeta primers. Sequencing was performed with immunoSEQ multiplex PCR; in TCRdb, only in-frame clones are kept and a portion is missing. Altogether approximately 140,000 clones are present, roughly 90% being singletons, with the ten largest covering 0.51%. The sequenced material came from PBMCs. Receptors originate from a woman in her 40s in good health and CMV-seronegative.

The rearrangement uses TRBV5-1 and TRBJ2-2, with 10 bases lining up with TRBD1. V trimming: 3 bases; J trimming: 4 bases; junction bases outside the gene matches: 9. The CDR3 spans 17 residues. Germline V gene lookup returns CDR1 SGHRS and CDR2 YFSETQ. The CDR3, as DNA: TGCGCCAGCAGCTATGCCGCCGGGACAGGGGCCACCGGGGAGCTGTTTTTT. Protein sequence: CASSYAAGTGATGELFF. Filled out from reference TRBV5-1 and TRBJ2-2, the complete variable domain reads KAGVTQTPRYLIKTRGQQVTLSCSPISGHRSVSWYQQTPGQGLQFLFEYFSETQRNKGNFPGRFSGRQFSNSRSEMNVSTLELGDSALYLCASSYAAGTGATGELFFGEGSRLTVL.

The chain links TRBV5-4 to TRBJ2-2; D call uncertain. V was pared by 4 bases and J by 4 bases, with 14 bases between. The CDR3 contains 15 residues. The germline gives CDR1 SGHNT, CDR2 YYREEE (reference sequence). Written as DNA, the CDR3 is TGTGCCAGCAGCCTCTTAAGCCCAGGCACCGGGGAGCTGTTTTTT. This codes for CASSLLSPGTGELFF.

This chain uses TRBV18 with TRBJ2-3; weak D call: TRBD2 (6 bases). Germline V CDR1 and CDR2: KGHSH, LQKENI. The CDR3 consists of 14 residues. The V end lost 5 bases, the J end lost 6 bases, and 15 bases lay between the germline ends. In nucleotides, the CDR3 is TGTGCCAGCTCAAAAAGGGAGGCTTGGGATACGCAGTATTTT. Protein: CASSKREAWDTQYF.

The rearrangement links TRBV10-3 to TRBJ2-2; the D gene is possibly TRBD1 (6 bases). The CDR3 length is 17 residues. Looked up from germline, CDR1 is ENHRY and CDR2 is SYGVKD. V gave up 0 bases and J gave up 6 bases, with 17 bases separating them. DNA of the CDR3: TGTGCCATCAGTGAGTCAGGACAGTCTTATGTCGCCGGGGAGCTGTTTTTT. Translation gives CAISESGQSYVAGELFF.

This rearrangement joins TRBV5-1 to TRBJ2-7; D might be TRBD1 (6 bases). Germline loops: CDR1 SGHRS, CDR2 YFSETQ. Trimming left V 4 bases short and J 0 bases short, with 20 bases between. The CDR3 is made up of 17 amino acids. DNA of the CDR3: TGCGCCAGCAGCCCCGGGACAACTGTTGCGAGCTCCTACGAGCAGTACTTC. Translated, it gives CASSPGTTVASSYEQYF.

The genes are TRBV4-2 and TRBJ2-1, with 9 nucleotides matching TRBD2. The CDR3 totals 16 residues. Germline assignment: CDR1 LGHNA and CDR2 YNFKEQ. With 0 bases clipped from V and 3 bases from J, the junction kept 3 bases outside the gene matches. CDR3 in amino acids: CASSQEPSGDYNEQFF. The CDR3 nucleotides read TGTGCCAGCAGCCAAGAGCCTAGCGGGGACTACAATGAGCAGTTCTTC.

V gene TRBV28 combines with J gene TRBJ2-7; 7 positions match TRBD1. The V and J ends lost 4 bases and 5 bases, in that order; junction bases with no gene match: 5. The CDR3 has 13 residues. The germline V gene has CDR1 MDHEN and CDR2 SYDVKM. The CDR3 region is CASSSRTGDEQYF. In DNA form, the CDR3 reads TGTGCCAGCAGTTCTCGGACAGGAGACGAGCAGTACTTC.

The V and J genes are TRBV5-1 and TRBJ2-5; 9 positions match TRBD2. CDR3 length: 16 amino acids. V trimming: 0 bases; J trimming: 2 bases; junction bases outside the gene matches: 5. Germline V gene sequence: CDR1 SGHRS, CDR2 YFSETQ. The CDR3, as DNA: TGCGCCAGCAGCTTGGGGGGACTAGCATCGCAAGAGACCCAGTACTTC. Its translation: CASSLGGLASQETQYF.

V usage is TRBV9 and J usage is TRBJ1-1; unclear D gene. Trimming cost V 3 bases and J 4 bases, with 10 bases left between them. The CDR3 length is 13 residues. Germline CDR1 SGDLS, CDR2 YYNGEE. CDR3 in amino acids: CASSAGGSTEAFF. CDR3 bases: TGTGCCAGCAGCGCCGGAGGGAGCACTGAAGCTTTCTTT.

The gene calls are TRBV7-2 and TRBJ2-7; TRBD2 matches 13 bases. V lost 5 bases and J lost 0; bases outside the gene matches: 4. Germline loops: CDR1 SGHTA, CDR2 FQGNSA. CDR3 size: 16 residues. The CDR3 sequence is CASSLRTSGSSYEQYF. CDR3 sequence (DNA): TGTGCCAGCAGCCTCCGGACTAGCGGGAGCTCCTACGAGCAGTACTTC. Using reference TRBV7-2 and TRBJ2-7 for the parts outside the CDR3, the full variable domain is GAGVSQSPSNKVTEKGKDVELRCDPISGHTALYWYRQSLGQGLEFLIYFQGNSAPDKSGLPSDRFSAERTGGSVSTLTIQRTQQEDSAVYLCASSLRTSGSSYEQYFGPGTRLTVT.

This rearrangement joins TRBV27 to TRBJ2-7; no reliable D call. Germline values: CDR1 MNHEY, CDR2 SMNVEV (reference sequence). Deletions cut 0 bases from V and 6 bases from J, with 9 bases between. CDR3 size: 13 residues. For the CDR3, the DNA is TGTGCCAGCAGTTTATCGGCGCGGCGCGAGCAGTACTTC. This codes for CASSLSARREQYF.

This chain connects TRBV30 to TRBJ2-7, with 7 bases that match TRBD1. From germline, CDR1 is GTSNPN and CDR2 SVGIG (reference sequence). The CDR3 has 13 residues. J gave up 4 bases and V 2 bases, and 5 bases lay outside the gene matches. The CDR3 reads CAWSPQQGYEQYF. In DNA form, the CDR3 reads TGTGCCTGGAGTCCTCAACAGGGGTACGAGCAGTACTTC.

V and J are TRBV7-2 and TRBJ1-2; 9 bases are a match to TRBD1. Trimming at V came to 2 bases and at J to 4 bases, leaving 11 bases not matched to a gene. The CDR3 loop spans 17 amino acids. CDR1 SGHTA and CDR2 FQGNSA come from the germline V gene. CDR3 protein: CASSLSPYPGQGYGYTF. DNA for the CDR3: TGTGCCAGCAGCTTATCCCCTTACCCGGGACAGGGCTATGGCTACACCTTC.

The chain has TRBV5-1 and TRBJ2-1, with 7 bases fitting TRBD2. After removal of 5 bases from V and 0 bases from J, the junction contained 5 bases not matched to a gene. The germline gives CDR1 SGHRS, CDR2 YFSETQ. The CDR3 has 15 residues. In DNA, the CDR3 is TGCGCCAGCAGTTCTAGCGGTAGCTCCTACAATGAGCAGTTCTTC. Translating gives CASSSSGSSYNEQFF. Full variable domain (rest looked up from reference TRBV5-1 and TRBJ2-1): KAGVTQTPRYLIKTRGQQVTLSCSPISGHRSVSWYQQTPGQGLQFLFEYFSETQRNKGNFPGRFSGRQFSNSRSEMNVSTLELGDSALYLCASSSSGSSYNEQFFGPGTRLTVL.

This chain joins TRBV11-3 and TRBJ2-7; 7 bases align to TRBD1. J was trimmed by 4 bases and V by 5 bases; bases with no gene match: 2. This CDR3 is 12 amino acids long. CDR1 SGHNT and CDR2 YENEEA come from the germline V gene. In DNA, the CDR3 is TGTGCCAGCAGCCCAGGGGGTTACGAGCAGTACTTC. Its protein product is CASSPGGYEQYF.

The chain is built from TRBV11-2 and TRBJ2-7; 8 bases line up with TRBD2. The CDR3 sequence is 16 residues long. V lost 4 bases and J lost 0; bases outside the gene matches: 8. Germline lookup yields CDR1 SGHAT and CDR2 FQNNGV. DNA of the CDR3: TGTGCCAGCAGCTCACAAAGCGGGAGCGACTCCTACGAGCAGTACTTC. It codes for CASSSQSGSDSYEQYF.

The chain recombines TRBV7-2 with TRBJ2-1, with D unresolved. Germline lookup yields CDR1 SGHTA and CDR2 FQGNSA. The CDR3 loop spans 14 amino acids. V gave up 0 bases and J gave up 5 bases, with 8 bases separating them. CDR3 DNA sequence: TGTGCCAGCAGCTTAGCCCACCCGGACAATGAGCAGTTCTTC. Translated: CASSLAHPDNEQFF. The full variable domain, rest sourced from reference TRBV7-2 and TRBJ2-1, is GAGVSQSPSNKVTEKGKDVELRCDPISGHTALYWYRQSLGQGLEFLIYFQGNSAPDKSGLPSDRFSAERTGGSVSTLTIQRTQQEDSAVYLCASSLAHPDNEQFFGPGTRLTVL.

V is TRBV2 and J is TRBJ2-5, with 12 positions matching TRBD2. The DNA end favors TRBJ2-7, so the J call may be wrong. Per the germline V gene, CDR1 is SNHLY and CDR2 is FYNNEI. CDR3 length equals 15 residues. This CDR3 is CASSPGLAGGYEQYF. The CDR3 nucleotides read TGTGCCAGCAGCCCGGGACTAGCGGGCGGGTACGAGCAGTACTTC.

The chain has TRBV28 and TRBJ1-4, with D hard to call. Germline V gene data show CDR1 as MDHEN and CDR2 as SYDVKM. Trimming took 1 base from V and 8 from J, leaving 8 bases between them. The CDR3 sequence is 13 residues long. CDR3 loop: CASSLSVREKLFF. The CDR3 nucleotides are TGTGCCAGCAGTTTATCGGTCCGCGAAAAACTGTTTTTT.

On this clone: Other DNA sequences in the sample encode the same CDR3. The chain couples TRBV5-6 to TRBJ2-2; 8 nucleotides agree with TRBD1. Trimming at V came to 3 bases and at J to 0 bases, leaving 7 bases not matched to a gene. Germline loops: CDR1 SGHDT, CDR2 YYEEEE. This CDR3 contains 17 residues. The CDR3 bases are TGTGCCAGCAGCTCGCGCCGACAGGGGACGAACACCGGGGAGCTGTTTTTT. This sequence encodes CASSSRRQGTNTGELFF.

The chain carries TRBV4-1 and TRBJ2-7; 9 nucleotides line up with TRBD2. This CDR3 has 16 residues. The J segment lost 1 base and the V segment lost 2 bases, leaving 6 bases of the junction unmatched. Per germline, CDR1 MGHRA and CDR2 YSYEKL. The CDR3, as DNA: TGCGCCAGCAGCCAACTGACTAGCGGAGTTTCCTACGAGCAGTACTTC. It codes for CASSQLTSGVSYEQYF.

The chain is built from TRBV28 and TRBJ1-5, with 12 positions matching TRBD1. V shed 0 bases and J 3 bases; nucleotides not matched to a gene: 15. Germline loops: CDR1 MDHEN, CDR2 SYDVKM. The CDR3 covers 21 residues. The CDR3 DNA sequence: TGTGCCAGCAGTTTATGGGGGACAGGGGGCGGGCCTGAAATGGTCAATCAGCCCCAGCATTTT. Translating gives CASSLWGTGGGPEMVNQPQHF.

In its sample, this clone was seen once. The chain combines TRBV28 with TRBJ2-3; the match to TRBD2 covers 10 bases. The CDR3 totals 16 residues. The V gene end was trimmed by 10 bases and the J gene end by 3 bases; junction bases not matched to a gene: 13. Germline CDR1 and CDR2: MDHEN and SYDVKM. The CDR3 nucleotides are TGTGCCACCCAACCTCCGGGACTAGCGATTACAGATACGCAGTATTTT. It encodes CATQPPGLAITDTQYF.

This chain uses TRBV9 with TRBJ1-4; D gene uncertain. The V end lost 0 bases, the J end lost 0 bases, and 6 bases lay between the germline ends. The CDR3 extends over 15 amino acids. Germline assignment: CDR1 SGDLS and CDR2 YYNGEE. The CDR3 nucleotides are TGTGCCAGCAGCGTAGATCTTGCAACTAATGAAAAACTGTTTTTT. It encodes CASSVDLATNEKLFF.

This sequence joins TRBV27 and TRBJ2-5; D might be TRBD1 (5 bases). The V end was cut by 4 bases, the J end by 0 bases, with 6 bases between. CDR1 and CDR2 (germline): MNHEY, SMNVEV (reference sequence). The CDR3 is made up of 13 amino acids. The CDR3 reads CASSWTNQETQYF. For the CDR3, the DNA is TGTGCCAGCAGTTGGACAAACCAAGAGACCCAGTACTTC.

The CDR3 DNA is TGTGCCATCAGCTCGAGTCTTTACTACGAGCAGTACTTC. As protein: CAISSSLYYEQYF. The gene calls are TRBV10-3 and TRBJ2-7, with D unresolved. V was clipped by 6 bases and J by 3 bases, with 12 bases between them. CDR1 is ENHRY and CDR2 is SYGVKD in the germline V gene. This CDR3 contains 13 residues.

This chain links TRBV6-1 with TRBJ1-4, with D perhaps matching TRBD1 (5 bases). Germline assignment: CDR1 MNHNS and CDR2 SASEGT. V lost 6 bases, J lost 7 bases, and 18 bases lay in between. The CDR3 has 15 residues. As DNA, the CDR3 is TGTGCCAGCAGCCGGTGGGGGGAGAGAGGTGAAAAACTGTTTTTT. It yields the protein CASSRWGERGEKLFF.

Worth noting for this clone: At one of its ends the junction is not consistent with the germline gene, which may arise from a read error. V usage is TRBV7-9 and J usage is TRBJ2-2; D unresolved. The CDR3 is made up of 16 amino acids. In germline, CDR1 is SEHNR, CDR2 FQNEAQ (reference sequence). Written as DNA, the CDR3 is TGTTCCAGCAGCTTAGTAGTGGGCTCCCTCACCGGGGAGCTGTTTTTT. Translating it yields CSSSLVVGSLTGELFF.

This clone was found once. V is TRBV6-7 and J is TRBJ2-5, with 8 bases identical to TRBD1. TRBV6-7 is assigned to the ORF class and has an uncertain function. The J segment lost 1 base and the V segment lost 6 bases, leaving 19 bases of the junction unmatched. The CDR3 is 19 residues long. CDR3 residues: CASRHPTGETSRAQETQYF. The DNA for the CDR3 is TGTGCCAGCAGGCACCCGACAGGGGAAACTAGCAGGGCCCAAGAGACCCAGTACTTC.

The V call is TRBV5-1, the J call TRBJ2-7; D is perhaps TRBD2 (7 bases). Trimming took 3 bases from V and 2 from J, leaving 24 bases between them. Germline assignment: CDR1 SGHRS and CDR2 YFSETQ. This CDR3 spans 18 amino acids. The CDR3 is CASSSMGGGTDGTYEQYF. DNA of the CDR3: TGCGCCAGCAGCTCCATGGGGGGGGGCACGGACGGCACCTACGAGCAGTACTTC.

Written as DNA, the CDR3 is TGCGCCAGCAGCCCGGCGGGCGGGATTGGCCCGGGAGAGACCCAGTACTTC. It yields the protein CASSPAGGIGPGETQYF. The chain links TRBV5-1 to TRBJ2-5; D might be TRBD2 (6 bases). The CDR3 has 17 residues. Germline V gene sequence: CDR1 SGHRS, CDR2 YFSETQ. Trimming shortened V by 4 bases and J by 4 bases, and 23 bases separated the two germline ends.